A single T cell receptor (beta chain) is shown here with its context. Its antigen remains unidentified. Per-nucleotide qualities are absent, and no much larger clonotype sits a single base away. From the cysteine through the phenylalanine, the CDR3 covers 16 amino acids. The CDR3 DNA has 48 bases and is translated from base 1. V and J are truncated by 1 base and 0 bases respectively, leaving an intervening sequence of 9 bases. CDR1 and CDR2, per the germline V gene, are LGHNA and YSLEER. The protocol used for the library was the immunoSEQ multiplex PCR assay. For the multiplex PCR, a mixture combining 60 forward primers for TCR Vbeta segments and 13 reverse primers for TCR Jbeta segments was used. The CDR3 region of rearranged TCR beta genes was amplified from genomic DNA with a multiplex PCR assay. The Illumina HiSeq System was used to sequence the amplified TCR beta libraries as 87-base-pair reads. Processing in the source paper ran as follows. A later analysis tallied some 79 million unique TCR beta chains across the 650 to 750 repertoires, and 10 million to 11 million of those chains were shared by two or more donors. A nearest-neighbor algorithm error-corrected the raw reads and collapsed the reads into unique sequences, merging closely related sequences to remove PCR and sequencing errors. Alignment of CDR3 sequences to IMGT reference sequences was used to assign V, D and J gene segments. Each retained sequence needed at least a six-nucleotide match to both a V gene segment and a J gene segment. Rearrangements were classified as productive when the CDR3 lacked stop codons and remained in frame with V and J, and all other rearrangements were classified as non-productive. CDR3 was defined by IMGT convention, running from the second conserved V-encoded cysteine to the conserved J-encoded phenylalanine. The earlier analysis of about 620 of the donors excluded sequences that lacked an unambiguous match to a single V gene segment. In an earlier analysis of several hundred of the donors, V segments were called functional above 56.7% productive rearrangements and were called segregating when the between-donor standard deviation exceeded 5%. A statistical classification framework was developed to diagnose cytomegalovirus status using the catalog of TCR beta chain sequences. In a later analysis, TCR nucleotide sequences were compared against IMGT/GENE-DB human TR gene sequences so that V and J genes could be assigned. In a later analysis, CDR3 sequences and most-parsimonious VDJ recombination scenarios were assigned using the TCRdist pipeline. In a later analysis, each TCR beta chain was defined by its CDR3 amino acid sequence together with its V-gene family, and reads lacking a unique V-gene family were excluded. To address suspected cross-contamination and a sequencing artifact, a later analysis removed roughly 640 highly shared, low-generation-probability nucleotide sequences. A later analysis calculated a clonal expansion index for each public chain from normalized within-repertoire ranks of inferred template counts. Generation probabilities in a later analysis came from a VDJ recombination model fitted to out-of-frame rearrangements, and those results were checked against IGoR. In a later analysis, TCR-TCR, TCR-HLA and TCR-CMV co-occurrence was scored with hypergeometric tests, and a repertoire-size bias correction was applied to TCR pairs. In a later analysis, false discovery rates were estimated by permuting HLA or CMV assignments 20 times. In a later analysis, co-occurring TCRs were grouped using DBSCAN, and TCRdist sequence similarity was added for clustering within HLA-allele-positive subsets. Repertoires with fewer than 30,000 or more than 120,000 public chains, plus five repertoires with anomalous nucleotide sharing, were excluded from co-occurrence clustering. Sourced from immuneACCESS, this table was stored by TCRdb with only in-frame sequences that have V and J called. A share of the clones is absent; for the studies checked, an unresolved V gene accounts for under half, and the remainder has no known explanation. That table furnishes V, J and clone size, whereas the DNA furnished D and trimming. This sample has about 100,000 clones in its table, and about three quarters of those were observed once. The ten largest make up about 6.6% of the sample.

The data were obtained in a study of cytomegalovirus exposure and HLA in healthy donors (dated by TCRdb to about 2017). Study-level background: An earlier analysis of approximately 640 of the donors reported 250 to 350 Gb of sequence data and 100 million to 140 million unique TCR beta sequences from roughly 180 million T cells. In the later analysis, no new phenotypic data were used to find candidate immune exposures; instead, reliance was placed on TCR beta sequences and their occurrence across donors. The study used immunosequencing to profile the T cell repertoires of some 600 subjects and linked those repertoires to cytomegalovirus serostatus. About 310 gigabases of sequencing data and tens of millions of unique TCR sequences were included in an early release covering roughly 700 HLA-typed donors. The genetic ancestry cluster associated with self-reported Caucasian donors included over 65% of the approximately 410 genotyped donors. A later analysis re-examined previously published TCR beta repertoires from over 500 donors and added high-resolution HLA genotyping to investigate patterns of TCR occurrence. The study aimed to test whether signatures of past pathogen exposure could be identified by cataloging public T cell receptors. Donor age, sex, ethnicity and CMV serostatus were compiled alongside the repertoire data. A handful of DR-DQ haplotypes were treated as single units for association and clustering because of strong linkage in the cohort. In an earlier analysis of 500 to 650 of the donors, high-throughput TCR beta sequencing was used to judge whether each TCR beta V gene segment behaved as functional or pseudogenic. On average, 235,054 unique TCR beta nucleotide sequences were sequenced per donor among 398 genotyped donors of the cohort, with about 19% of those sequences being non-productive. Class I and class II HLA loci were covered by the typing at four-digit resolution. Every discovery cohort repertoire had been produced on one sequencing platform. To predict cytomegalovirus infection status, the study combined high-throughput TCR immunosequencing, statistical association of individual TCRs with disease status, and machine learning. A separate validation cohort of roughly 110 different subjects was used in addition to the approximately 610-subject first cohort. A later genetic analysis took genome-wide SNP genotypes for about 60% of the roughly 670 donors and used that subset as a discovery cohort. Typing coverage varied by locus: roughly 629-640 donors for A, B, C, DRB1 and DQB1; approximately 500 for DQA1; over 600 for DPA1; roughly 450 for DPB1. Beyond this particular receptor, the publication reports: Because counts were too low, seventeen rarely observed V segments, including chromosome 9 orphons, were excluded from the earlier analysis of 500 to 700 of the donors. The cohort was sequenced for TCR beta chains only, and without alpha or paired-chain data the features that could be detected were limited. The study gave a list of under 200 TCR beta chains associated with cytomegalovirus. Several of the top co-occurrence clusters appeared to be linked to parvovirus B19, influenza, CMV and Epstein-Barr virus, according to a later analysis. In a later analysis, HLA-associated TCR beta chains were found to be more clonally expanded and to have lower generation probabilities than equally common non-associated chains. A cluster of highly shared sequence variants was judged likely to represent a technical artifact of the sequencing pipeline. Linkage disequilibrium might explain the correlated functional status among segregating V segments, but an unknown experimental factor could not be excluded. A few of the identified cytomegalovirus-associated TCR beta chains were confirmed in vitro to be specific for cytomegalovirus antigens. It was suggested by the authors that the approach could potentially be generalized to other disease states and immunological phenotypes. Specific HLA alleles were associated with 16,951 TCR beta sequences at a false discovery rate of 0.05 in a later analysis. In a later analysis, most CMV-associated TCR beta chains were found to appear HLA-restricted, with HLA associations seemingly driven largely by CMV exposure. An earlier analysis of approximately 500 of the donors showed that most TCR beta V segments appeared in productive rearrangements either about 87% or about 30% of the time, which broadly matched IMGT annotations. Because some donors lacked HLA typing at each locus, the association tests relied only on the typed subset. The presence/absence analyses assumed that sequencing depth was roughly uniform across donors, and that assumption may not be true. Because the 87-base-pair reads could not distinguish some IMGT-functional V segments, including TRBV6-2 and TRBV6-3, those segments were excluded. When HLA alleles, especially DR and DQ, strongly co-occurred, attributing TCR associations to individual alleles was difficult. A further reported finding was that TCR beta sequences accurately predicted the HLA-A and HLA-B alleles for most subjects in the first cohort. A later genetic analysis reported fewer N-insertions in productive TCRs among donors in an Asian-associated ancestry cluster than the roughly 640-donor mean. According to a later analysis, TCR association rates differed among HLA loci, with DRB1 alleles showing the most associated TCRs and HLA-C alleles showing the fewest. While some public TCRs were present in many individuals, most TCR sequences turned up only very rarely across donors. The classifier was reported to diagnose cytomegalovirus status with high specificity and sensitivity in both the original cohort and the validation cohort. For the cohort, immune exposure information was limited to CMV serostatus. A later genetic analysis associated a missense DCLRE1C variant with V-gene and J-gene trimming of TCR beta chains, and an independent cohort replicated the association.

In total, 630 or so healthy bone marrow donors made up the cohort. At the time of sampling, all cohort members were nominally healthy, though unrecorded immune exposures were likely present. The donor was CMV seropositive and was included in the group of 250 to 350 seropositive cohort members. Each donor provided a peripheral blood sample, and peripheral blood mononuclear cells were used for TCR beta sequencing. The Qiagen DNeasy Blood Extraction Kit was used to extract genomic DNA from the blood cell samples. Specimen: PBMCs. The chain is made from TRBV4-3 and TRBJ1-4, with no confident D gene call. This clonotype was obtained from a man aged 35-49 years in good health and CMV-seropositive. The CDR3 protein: CASSQASTPTNEKLFF. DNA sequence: TGCGCCAGCAGCCAAGCTTCGACTCCAACTAATGAAAAACTGTTTTTT.